Listed below are T cell receptor beta chains from one sample, sequenced in a study of T cell repertoires in cytomegalovirus infection. TCRdb called the reads again in MiXCR, with one record for every CDR3 protein. The sample records fewer than 150,000 distinct CDR3 sequences, 30% being singletons. These receptors lack a known antigen. Sequencing was performed on CD8+ T cells from cultured PBMCs, taken from culture after CMV antigen stimulation. The receptors stem from a human donor in good health (CMV status not recorded). Some clones in this sample may be carry-over from other donors' samples. Each CDR3 is given with its conserved first and last residue. The D gene is left open where the match is weak. The size of a clone is reported for some rows only, either as once, few or many, or as a class for expanded clones.

>TRBV12-3/TRBV12-4|TRBJ2-5|few|TRBD2
CASSYSGGKETQYF
TGTGCCAGCAGTTATAGCGGGGGGAAAGAGACCCAGTACTTC
>TRBV6-5|TRBJ2-4|.|TRBD1
CASPLDREKDIQYF
TGTGCCAGCCCCCTGGACAGGGAAAAAGACATTCAGTACTTC
>TRBV6-1|TRBJ2-7|.|.
CASSGGTSEQYF
TGTGCCAGCAGTGGGGGGACCTCCGAGCAGTACTTC
>TRBV7-2|TRBJ2-2|many|TRBD1
CASSYGQGGTGELFF
TGTGCCAGCAGCTACGGACAGGGCGGCACCGGGGAGCTGTTTTTT
>TRBV4-1|TRBJ2-1|few|.
CASSQGITGTYNEQFF
TGTGCCAGCAGCCAAGGGATCACAGGGACCTACAATGAGCAGTTCTTC
>TRBV4-3|TRBJ2-7|many|.
CASSQDKNAYEQYF
TGCGCCAGCAGCCAAGATAAGAATGCTTACGAGCAGTACTTC
>TRBV7-2|TRBJ2-7|.|TRBD2
CASSLAGTSGGDYEQYF
TGTGCCAGCAGCTTAGCCGGGACTAGCGGGGGGGACTACGAGCAGTACTTC
>TRBV5-1|TRBJ2-1|.|TRBD1
CASSLRDREFNEQFF
TGCGCCAGCAGCCTCCGGGACAGGGAATTCAATGAGCAGTTCTTC
>TRBV20-1|TRBJ2-7|.|TRBD2
CSARIKGLAGGTYEQYF
TGCAGTGCTAGAATCAAGGGACTGGCGGGGGGTACCTACGAGCAGTACTTC
>TRBV12-3/TRBV12-4|TRBJ2-3|few|.
CASSFWPPRGTDTQYF
TGTGCCAGCAGTTTTTGGCCCCCGCGGGGCACAGATACGCAGTATTTT
>TRBV11-2|TRBJ2-1|few|TRBD2
CASSQGLAGAGSYNEQFF
TGTGCCAGCAGCCAGGGACTAGCGGGGGCGGGGTCCTACAATGAGCAGTTCTTC
>TRBV7-6|TRBJ2-5|few|.
CASSLANHQETQYF
TGTGCCAGCAGCTTAGCGAACCACCAAGAGACCCAGTACTTC
>TRBV6-5|TRBJ1-1|few|.
CASSYAFQGQETEAFF
TGTGCCAGCAGTTACGCATTTCAGGGGCAAGAAACTGAAGCTTTCTTT
>TRBV20-1|TRBJ1-2|.|.
CSTRNPSNYGYTF
TGCAGTACCCGGAATCCATCTAACTATGGCTACACCTTC
>TRBV7-4|TRBJ2-4|.|.
CASSLKGTDIQYF
TGTGCCAGCAGCCTCAAGGGCACGGACATTCAGTACTTC
>TRBV28|TRBJ2-2|few|.
CASRRGTGELFF
TGTGCCAGCCGCAGGGGTACCGGGGAGCTGTTTTTT
>TRBV11-2|TRBJ1-2|many|.
CASSLGENYGYTF
TGTGCCAGCAGCTTAGGGGAGAACTATGGCTACACCTTC
>TRBV7-8|TRBJ2-1|.|.
CASGYNNEQFF
TGTGCCAGCGGCTACAACAATGAGCAGTTCTTC
>TRBV15|TRBJ2-1|.|TRBD2
CATRGTSGNEQFF
TGTGCCACCAGGGGGACTAGCGGCAATGAGCAGTTCTTC
>TRBV6-2/TRBV6-3|TRBJ2-1|.|.
CASSWTPHEQFF
TGTGCCAGCAGCTGGACGCCCCATGAGCAGTTCTTC
>TRBV19|TRBJ2-1|many|.
CASSIGAHEQFF
TGTGCCAGTAGTATAGGAGCGCATGAGCAGTTCTTC
>TRBV27|TRBJ1-2|.|.
CASSLSHSGDGYTF
TGTGCCAGCAGTTTATCCCACAGCGGGGATGGCTACACCTTC
>TRBV6-2/TRBV6-3|TRBJ2-3|few|.
CASSYNIATDTQYF
TGTGCCAGCAGTTATAACATTGCCACAGATACGCAGTATTTT
>TRBV7-2|TRBJ1-4|many|TRBD1
CASSPIRDSVLFF
TGTGCCAGCAGTCCTATCCGGGACAGTGTACTGTTTTTT
>TRBV6-2/TRBV6-3|TRBJ1-5|.|.
CASSYSFSRVGDQPQHF
TGTGCCAGCAGTTACTCGTTCTCGCGGGTGGGGGATCAGCCCCAGCATTTT
>TRBV12-3/TRBV12-4|TRBJ1-1|.|.
CASISVWGTEAFF
TGTGCCAGCATTTCCGTTTGGGGGACTGAAGCTTTCTTT
>TRBV28|TRBJ2-7|many|.
CASPPAGYSYEQYF
TGTGCCAGCCCCCCGGCGGGGTACTCCTACGAGCAGTACTTC
>TRBV20-1|TRBJ1-2|.|TRBD1
CSARAYRGYWYGYTF
TGCAGTGCTAGAGCCTACAGGGGGTACTGGTATGGCTACACCTTC
>TRBV19|TRBJ2-5|.|.
CASSIAWTVQETQYF
TGTGCCAGTAGTATAGCCTGGACAGTACAAGAGACCCAGTACTTC
>TRBV18|TRBJ1-6|.|.
CASSPEGEGPLHF
TGTGCCAGCTCACCTGAGGGGGAGGGACCCCTCCACTTT
>TRBV11-1|TRBJ2-3|.|.
CASSPHVRAPSTDTQYF
TGTGCCAGCAGCCCGCATGTGAGGGCCCCTAGCACAGATACGCAGTATTTT
>TRBV28|TRBJ1-1|.|.
CASSSRGRYTEAFF
TGTGCCAGCAGTTCTAGGGGAAGGTACACTGAAGCTTTCTTT
>TRBV11-1|TRBJ2-5|few|.
CASSLGYRGGQETQYF
TGTGCCAGCAGCTTAGGATACAGGGGAGGCCAAGAGACCCAGTACTTC
>TRBV12-3/TRBV12-4|TRBJ2-7|.|TRBD2
CASSLGYSGGVYEQYF
TGTGCCAGCAGTTTAGGGTATAGCGGGGGGGTCTACGAGCAGTACTTC
>TRBV6-6|TRBJ1-6|.|.
CASSYVRGYNSPLHF
TGTGCCAGCAGTTATGTACGGGGTTATAATTCACCCCTCCACTTT
>TRBV24-1|TRBJ2-1|few|.
CATSGQGNLDEQFF
TGTGCCACCAGTGGCCAGGGGAATTTGGATGAGCAGTTCTTC
>TRBV7-2|TRBJ2-3|many|.
CASSLGEFPLTDTQYF
TGTGCCAGCAGCTTAGGGGAGTTTCCCCTCACAGATACGCAGTATTTT
>TRBV7-2|TRBJ2-4|few|.
CASSLNGGPGKNIQYF
TGTGCCAGCAGCTTAAATGGGGGCCCAGGCAAAAACATTCAGTACTTC
>TRBV5-6|TRBJ2-7|.|TRBD1
CASSRTGLYYEQYF
TGTGCCAGCAGCCGGACAGGTCTATACTACGAGCAGTACTTC
>TRBV27|TRBJ2-5|few|.
CASSYPGETQYF
TGTGCCAGCAGTTACCCGGGGGAGACCCAGTACTTC
>TRBV4-1|TRBJ1-2|.|.
CASSLTPLYYGYTF
TGCGCCAGCAGCCTAACTCCTCTATATTATGGCTACACCTTC
>TRBV18|TRBJ2-5|.|.
CASSPQTLQETQYF
TGTGCCAGCTCACCCCAAACTCTACAAGAGACCCAGTACTTC
>TRBV7-6|TRBJ2-2|few|.
CASSPLDMTGELFF
TGTGCCAGCAGCCCCCTGGACATGACCGGGGAGCTGTTTTTT
>TRBV28|TRBJ2-7|many|.
CASRARDGAYEQYF
TGTGCCAGCAGGGCCCGGGACGGAGCCTACGAGCAGTACTTC
>TRBV20-1|TRBJ2-7|many|.
CSARGRYSYEQYF
TGCAGTGCTAGAGGACGGTACTCCTACGAGCAGTACTTC
>TRBV4-1|TRBJ1-2|.|.
CASSPSTAPGRSFYGYTF
TGCGCCAGCAGCCCGTCGACCGCCCCGGGACGGAGCTTCTATGGCTACACCTTC
>TRBV11-2|TRBJ1-6|medium-sized|.
CASSFGSVSSYNSPLHF
TGTGCCAGCAGCTTTGGGAGCGTGAGCTCCTATAATTCACCCCTCCACTTT
>TRBV7-2|TRBJ2-1|many|.
CASSTYLDNEQFF
TGTGCCAGCAGCACTTACCTAGACAATGAGCAGTTCTTC
>TRBV10-3|TRBJ2-1|few|.
CAISGLWLDEQFF
TGTGCCATCAGCGGCCTCTGGTTGGATGAGCAGTTCTTC
>TRBV20-1|TRBJ1-2|few|TRBD1
CSAIDRTGALWGYTF
TGCAGTGCCATAGATCGGACAGGCGCCTTATGGGGCTACACCTTC
>TRBV7-9|TRBJ1-5|many|TRBD1
CASSIFKTGTTNQPQHF
TGTGCCAGCAGCATATTCAAGACAGGGACCACGAATCAGCCCCAGCATTTT
>TRBV20-1|TRBJ2-7|few|TRBD1
CSARMDRGNYEQYF
TGCAGTGCTAGAATGGACAGGGGTAACTACGAGCAGTACTTC
>TRBV7-9|TRBJ1-1|many|.
CASSFRTQEVNTEAFF
TGTGCCAGCAGCTTTAGGACACAAGAAGTGAACACTGAAGCTTTCTTT
>TRBV19|TRBJ2-7|.|.
CASSMFQGPYEQYF
TGTGCCAGTAGTATGTTTCAGGGACCCTACGAGCAGTACTTC
>TRBV5-5|TRBJ1-4|many|.
CASSLGQGYEKLFF
TGTGCCAGCAGCTTGGGGCAGGGCTACGAAAAACTGTTTTTT
>TRBV27|TRBJ1-2|few|.
CASSLRGPLVYGYTF
TGTGCCAGCAGTTTACGGGGCCCTCTAGTCTATGGCTACACCTTC